This entry lists 20 T cell receptor beta chains sequenced from one sample in a study of T cells in women clearing cervical HPV infection. Assay used: immunoSEQ multiplex PCR; TCRdb lists only in-frame clones, some missing. Its listing shows approximately 41,000 clones. The sample comprised blood buffy coat. The receptors stem from a woman between 18 and 75 years old with a cervical HPV16 infection that either progressed to CIN3+ or cleared (not recorded which).

In the case of this clone: From the germline J gene comes the end of the CDR3, since the read stops 3 residues before it. The rearrangement uses TRBV5-1 and TRBJ2-5, with 12 bases aligning to TRBD2. In germline, CDR1 is SGHRS, CDR2 YFSETQ. Trimming took 0 bases from V and 5 from J; bases not matched to a gene: 11. The CDR3 is 18 amino acids. Partial CDR3 DNA: TGCGCCAGCAGCTTGGCCGCTCTAGCGGGAGGGCCCTCGGAGACC. Its translation: CASSLAALAGGPSET. The entire CDR3 is CASSLAALAGGPSETQYF.

A word on this clone: The read stops 3 residues short of the end of the CDR3; the missing end is completed from the germline J gene. This chain connects TRBV5-1 to TRBJ1-1; D is ambiguous. Trimming took 3 bases from V and 0 from J, leaving 12 bases between them. Germline V CDR1 and CDR2: SGHRS, YFSETQ. This CDR3 comprises 15 residues. This CDR3 reads CASSSGSKLNTEAFF. The sequenced CDR3 bases are TGCGCCAGCAGCTCGGGGTCGAAGTTGAACACTGAA.

The covered CDR3 bases are TGTGCCAGCAGCTTAGACGGACTGAGCAATCAGCCC. Its translation: CASSLDGLSNQP. In full, the CDR3 is CASSLDGLSNQPQHF. The rearrangement links TRBV7-3 to TRBJ1-5; D not certain. Sequencing ends 3 residues short of the CDR3 end; the germline J gene provides the rest. Germline lookup yields CDR1 SGHTA and CDR2 FQGTGA. V dropped 2 bases and J dropped 1 base, with 9 bases sitting between them. The CDR3 sequence is 15 residues long.

Regarding this clone: The CDR3 end lies 3 residues beyond the end of the read and is filled in from the germline J gene. The chain is built from TRBV30 and TRBJ1-5, with D uncertain. Trimming shortened V by 0 bases and J by 0 bases, and 12 bases separated the two germline ends. Germline CDR1 and CDR2: GTSNPN and SVGIG (reference sequence). The length of the CDR3 is 16 residues. The covered CDR3 bases are TGTGCCTGGAGTGTAAAAGGGCCTTATAGCAATCAGCCC. It translates to CAWSVKGPYSNQP. The CDR3 in its entirety is CAWSVKGPYSNQPQHF. Full variable domain (missing parts from reference TRBV30 and TRBJ1-5): SQTIHQWPATLVQPVGSPLSLECTVEGTSNPNLYWYRQAAGRGLQLLFYSVGIGQISSEVPQNLSASRPQDRQFILSSKKLLLSDSGFYLCAWSVKGPYSNQPQHFGDGTRLSIL.

This chain's CDR3 is CASSLAGTGVGNEQFF. Incomplete CDR3 DNA: TGCGCCAGCAGCTTGGCCGGGACAGGGGTGGGAAATGAG. V usage is TRBV5-1 and J usage is TRBJ2-1; 10 bases fit TRBD1. The DNA ends 3 residues before the CDR3 does, and the rest of the CDR3 is filled in from the germline J gene. The CDR3 length is 16 residues. V gave up 0 bases and J gave up 7 bases; unmatched junction bases: 7. CDR1 SGHRS and CDR2 YFSETQ come from the germline V gene.

About this clone itself: The read comes to an end 3 residues before the CDR3 does, leaving the germline J gene to fill in the end. The chain uses TRBV19 and TRBJ1-1; TRBD1 aligns across 7 bases. The CDR3 loop spans 15 amino acids. Germline values: CDR1 LNHDA, CDR2 SQIVND (reference sequence). With V trimmed by 3 bases and J by 1 base, 5 bases remained unmatched. The DNA read from the CDR3 is TGTGCCAGTAGTATCCGGACAGGCACGAACACTGAA. This translates into CASSIRTGTNTE. In full, the CDR3 reads CASSIRTGTNTEAFF.

Remarks on this clone: The CDR3 goes on 3 residues after the read ends, and that part is filled in from the germline J gene. The V call is TRBV7-6, the J call TRBJ2-1, with D perhaps TRBD2 (6 bases). The CDR3 spans 13 residues. CDR1 is SGHVS, CDR2 FNYEAQ, per germline. V gave up 4 bases and J gave up 6 bases, with 10 bases separating them. CDR3 region: CASSSRGSNEQFF. Incomplete CDR3 DNA: TGTGCCAGCAGCTCCCGGGGGAGCAATGAG.

Comments on this clone: The read gets to within 3 residues of the CDR3 end, and the germline J gene fills in the rest. The rearrangement uses TRBV4-1 and TRBJ1-2, with TRBD1 matching over 8 bases. Per germline, CDR1 MGHRA and CDR2 YSYEKL. With 4 bases clipped from V and 0 bases from J, the junction kept 7 bases outside the gene matches. This CDR3 contains 16 residues. The CDR3 loop is CASSPPTGATNYGYTF. The part of the CDR3 DNA that was read is TGCGCCAGCAGCCCCCCGACAGGGGCGACTAACTATGGC.

For this clone: Other DNA sequences from this sample encode an identical CDR3 as well. This CDR3 reads CASSPSLAGFYNEQFF. The covered CDR3 bases are TGTGCCAGCTCACCATCACTAGCGGGATTCTACAATGAG. V gene TRBV18 combines with J gene TRBJ2-1, with TRBD2 matching over 10 bases. The read terminates 3 residues ahead of where the CDR3 ends, so the germline J gene completes it. With 2 bases clipped from V and 3 bases from J, the junction kept 4 bases outside the gene matches. The CDR3 is made up of 16 amino acids. Germline V gene sequence: CDR1 KGHSH, CDR2 LQKENI.

On this clone: The read gets to within 3 residues of the CDR3 end, and the germline J gene fills in the rest. The rearrangement joins TRBV29-1 to TRBJ1-5, with 7 bases that match TRBD1. CDR3 length equals 13 residues. Losses at the gene ends were 6 bases for V and 6 bases for J; bases not matched to a gene: 8. Germline V gene data show CDR1 as SQVTM and CDR2 as ANQGSEA. The CDR3 DNA, read in part, is TGCAGCGTCCTACAGGGGTTAGGTCAGCCC. Translation gives CSVLQGLGQP. The CDR3, in full, reads CSVLQGLGQPQHF.

On this clone: The read is 3 residues too short to cover the CDR3 end, so that end is filled in from the germline J gene. The gene calls are TRBV29-1 and TRBJ2-4, with D maybe TRBD2 (6 bases). Germline CDR1 SQVTM, CDR2 ANQGSEA. V lost 0 bases, J lost 7 bases, and 22 bases lay in between. The CDR3 loop spans 17 amino acids. CDR3 residues: CSVEEWGGVTVVNIQYF. Incomplete CDR3 DNA: TGCAGCGTTGAAGAGTGGGGCGGGGTGACGGTTGTGAACATT.

Note on this clone: The DNA ends 3 residues before the CDR3 does, and the rest of the CDR3 is filled in from the germline J gene. The chain joins TRBV20-1 to TRBJ2-2; 10 bases line up with TRBD1. This CDR3 comprises 14 residues. Germline values: CDR1 DFQATT, CDR2 SNEGSKA (reference sequence). V was clipped by 3 bases and J by 6 bases; unmatched bases: 4. CDR3 protein: CSASRQGAPGELFF. The covered CDR3 bases are TGCAGTGCTAGTAGACAGGGGGCCCCCGGGGAG.

The CDR3 DNA, read in part, is TGTGCCAGCAGCCCGGGACAGGGTGAGACTGAA. Encoded protein: CASSPGQGETE. The CDR3, in full, reads CASSPGQGETEAFF. The V and J genes are TRBV7-9 and TRBJ1-1; 9 bases are a match to TRBD1. Coverage ceases 3 residues before the CDR3 finishes, and the germline J gene fills in the end. The CDR3 contains 14 residues. After removal of 5 bases from V and 5 bases from J, the junction contained 6 bases not matched to a gene. Germline loops: CDR1 SEHNR, CDR2 FQNEAQ (reference sequence).

As to this clone: The observed sequence ends 3 residues before the CDR3 terminus, with the missing tail filled in from the germline J gene. The chain recombines TRBV19 with TRBJ2-3; 7 nucleotides match TRBD2. Germline V gene lookup returns CDR1 LNHDA and CDR2 SQIVND (reference sequence). V trimming: 2 bases; J trimming: 6 bases; junction bases outside the gene matches: 5. The CDR3 runs to 14 residues. The CDR3 loop is CASSIRGRADTQYF. Partial CDR3 DNA: TGTGCCAGTAGTATACGGGGGAGGGCTGATACG.

In regard to this clone: Mismatch with germline at one junction end may stem from a read error. The observed sequence ends 3 residues before the CDR3 terminus, with the missing tail filled in from the germline J gene. The chain couples TRBV7-9 to TRBJ2-3, with 10 bases that match TRBD2. The CDR3 contains 15 residues. The germline CDR1 and CDR2 sequences are SEHNR and FQNEAQ (reference sequence). The CDR3 loop reads CSSSVTSGGTDTQYF. CDR3 DNA, as far as it was read: TGTTCCAGCAGCGTAACTAGCGGGGGCACAGATACG. Variable domain in full (rest from reference TRBV7-9 and TRBJ2-3): DTGVSQNPRHKITKRGQNVTFRCDPISEHNRLYWYRQTLGQGPEFLTYFQNEAQLEKSRLLSDRFSAERPKGSFSTLEIQRTEQGDSAMYLCSSSVTSGGTDTQYFGPGTRLTVL.

The CDR3 protein is CASSFRDRVIGYTF. The sequenced part of the CDR3 DNA is TGTGCCAGCAGCTTTCGGGACAGGGTTATTGGC. The rearrangement uses TRBV5-6 and TRBJ1-2; 9 bases fit TRBD1. The read ends 3 residues shy of where the CDR3 ends; the end is completed using the germline J gene. CDR3 length: 14 amino acids. Germline V lookup: CDR1 SGHDT, CDR2 YYEEEE. The junction had 6 bases not matched to a gene; V was cut back by 2 bases and J by 7 bases.

CDR3 region: CASSIVAGMNTEAFF. CDR3 bases read: TGTGCCAGTAGTATAGTCGCAGGTATGAACACTGAA. This chain uses TRBV19 with TRBJ1-1; no firm D call. The CDR3 end is not reached by the read, which stops 3 residues before it; the germline J gene fills it in. CDR3 length: 15 residues. Germline assignment: CDR1 LNHDA and CDR2 SQIVND (reference sequence). Trimming removed 1 base from V and 0 bases from J, with 9 bases in between.

On this clone: Read coverage stops 3 residues before the CDR3 terminus; the germline J gene supplies the remainder. V and J are TRBV20-1 and TRBJ1-1, with D possibly being TRBD1 (5 bases). The ends were cut back, 3 bases at V and 1 base at J, with 6 bases in the middle. The CDR3 spans 12 residues. Germline CDR1 reads DFQATT; CDR2 reads SNEGSKA (reference sequence). CDR3: CSASQGNTEAFF. CDR3 bases read: TGCAGTGCTAGCCAGGGGAACACTGAA.

A note on this clone: The missing CDR3 end, 3 residues past where the read stops, is filled in from the germline J gene. The chain uses TRBV14 and TRBJ1-3; no firm D call. The CDR3 is 13 residues long. Germline CDR1 and CDR2: SGHDN and FVKESK. Trimming removed 1 base at V and 1 base at J, with 2 bases between. CDR3 residues: CASSQASGNTIYF. The sequenced part of the CDR3 DNA is TGTGCCAGCAGCCAAGCTTCTGGAAACACC.

Comment on this clone: The CDR3 end lies 3 residues beyond the end of the read and is filled in from the germline J gene. The rearrangement uses TRBV20-1 and TRBJ2-7; possible D gene TRBD1, 5 bases. The CDR3 contains 11 residues. Germline CDR1 is DFQATT and CDR2 is SNEGSKA (reference sequence). V was clipped by 6 bases and J by 2 bases, with 8 bases between them. Partial CDR3 DNA: TGCAGTGCCAGACAGACCTACGAG. Protein: CSARQTYE. The full CDR3 protein reads CSARQTYEQYF.